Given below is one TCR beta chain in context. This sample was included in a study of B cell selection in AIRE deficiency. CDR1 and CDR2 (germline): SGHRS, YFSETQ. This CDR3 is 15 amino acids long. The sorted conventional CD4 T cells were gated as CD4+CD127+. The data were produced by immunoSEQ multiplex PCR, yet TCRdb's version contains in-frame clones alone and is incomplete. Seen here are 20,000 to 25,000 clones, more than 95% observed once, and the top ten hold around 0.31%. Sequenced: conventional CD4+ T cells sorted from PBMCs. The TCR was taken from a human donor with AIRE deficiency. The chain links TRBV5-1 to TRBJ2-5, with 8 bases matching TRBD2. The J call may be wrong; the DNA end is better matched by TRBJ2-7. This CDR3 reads CASSLALTSGGEQYF. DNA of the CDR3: TGCGCCAGCAGCTTGGCCCTCACTAGCGGAGGCGAGCAGTACTTC.